The table lists the clone carrying this T cell receptor beta chain with a few counts. These data originate in a study of T cells of healthy individuals. The germline V gene has CDR1 MNHEY and CDR2 SVGEGT. V gave up 2 bases and J gave up 3 bases, with 17 bases separating them. The CDR3 loop spans 16 amino acids. TCRdb reprocessed the 5' RACE reads via MiXCR and lists one record per CDR3 protein. The profile shows under 70,000 distinct CDR3 sequences, under 15% of them singletons. The sequence came from a human donor in good health. The chain recombines TRBV6-2 or TRBV6-3 with TRBJ2-7; D is tentatively TRBD1 or TRBD2 (5 bases each). CDR3 bases: TGTGCCAGCAGTTACGAAACGGGACGGCAGAGCTACGAGCAGTACTTC. Protein product: CASSYETGRQSYEQYF.